These 32 T cell receptor beta chains share one sample of origin, sequenced in a study of CD8 T cells in Susac syndrome. RNA totalling about 0.5 to 1 ug underwent reverse transcription with random hexamers. TCRdb re-derived calls from the immunoSEQ multiplex PCR reads in MiXCR, one entry per CDR3 protein. The sample has under 200,000 distinct CDR3 sequences, 85% to 95% seen once; the top ten hold about 0.15%. Sequencing used CD8+ T cells from PBMCs. The receptors derive from a human donor with Susac syndrome.

This chain connects TRBV12-3 or TRBV12-4 to TRBJ2-7; 7 bases align to TRBD1. Losses at the gene ends were 1 base for V and 3 bases for J; bases not matched to a gene: 9. This CDR3 comprises 16 residues. The CDR3 region has the DNA TGTGCCAGCAGTTTAGACGCCGGGACAGAGGGCTACGAGCAGTACTTC. Protein: CASSLDAGTEGYEQYF.

This rearrangement joins TRBV6-5 to TRBJ2-7; D possibly corresponds to TRBD1 (5 bases). Germline V gene sequence: CDR1 MNHEY, CDR2 SVGAGI. The CDR3 runs to 13 residues. V shed 7 bases and J shed 8 bases, with 18 bases lying between them. This CDR3 is CASMKGETGKQYF. The DNA of the CDR3 is TGTGCCAGCATGAAAGGAGAAACAGGAAAGCAGTACTTC.

This clonotype was counted once. The chain has TRBV19 and TRBJ1-2, with D possibly being TRBD1 (6 bases). V shed 7 bases and J shed 8 bases, with 20 bases lying between them. CDR1 and CDR2 (germline): LNHDA, SQIVND (reference sequence). The CDR3 runs 14 residues. The CDR3 DNA is TGTGCCAGTACCGTGGACCGGGGGGCGCGCGGCTACACCTTC. Its translation: CASTVDRGARGYTF. Combining the CDR3 with reference TRBV19 and TRBJ1-2 gives the whole variable domain DGGITQSPKYLFRKEGQNVTLSCEQNLNHDAMYWYRQDPGQGLRLIYYSQIVNDFQKGDIAEGYSVSREKKESFPLTVTSAQKNPTAFYLCASTVDRGARGYTFGSGTRLTVV.

The chain combines TRBV20-1 with TRBJ2-7; weak D call: TRBD1 (5 bases). From germline, CDR1 is DFQATT and CDR2 SNEGSKA (reference sequence). Trimming took 0 bases from V and 2 from J, leaving 5 bases between them. This CDR3 has 12 residues. As DNA, the CDR3 is TGCAGTGCTAGAGAGACAGCCTACGAGCAGTACTTC. Translated, it gives CSARETAYEQYF.

This clonotype was observed a single time. V gene TRBV5-6 combines with J gene TRBJ2-5, with a possible D match to TRBD2 (6 bases). The V gene's germline CDR1 is SGHDT and CDR2 YYEEEE. Trimming removed 0 bases at V and 1 base at J, with 7 bases between. This CDR3 has 14 residues. CDR3 DNA sequence: TGTGCCAGCAGCTTGGAGGGACTCCAAGAGACCCAGTACTTC. Translation gives CASSLEGLQETQYF. Full variable domain (missing parts from reference TRBV5-6 and TRBJ2-5): DAGVTQSPTHLIKTRGQQVTLRCSPKSGHDTVSWYQQALGQGPQFIFQYYEEEERQRGNFPDRFSGHQFPNYSSELNVNALLLGDSALYLCASSLEGLQETQYFGPGTRLLVL.

This clonotype was counted once. The chain joins TRBV20-1 to TRBJ1-1; tentative D call: TRBD1 (6 bases). Trimming removed 0 bases from V and 1 base from J, with 6 bases in between. Germline V gene lookup returns CDR1 DFQATT and CDR2 SNEGSKA (reference sequence). The CDR3 covers 13 residues. The CDR3 spells CSARETGNTEAFF. The CDR3, as DNA: TGCAGTGCTAGAGAGACAGGGAACACTGAAGCTTTCTTT.

The V and J genes are TRBV4-1 and TRBJ1-5; D might be TRBD1 (6 bases). Looked up from germline, CDR1 is MGHRA and CDR2 is YSYEKL. The CDR3 has 15 residues. Trimming took 1 base from V and 7 from J, leaving 14 bases between them. The CDR3 sequence is CASSQVTGTSQPQHF. CDR3 bases: TGCGCCAGCAGCCAAGTAACAGGGACATCCCAGCCCCAGCATTTT.

This clonotype came up a few times. This chain connects TRBV29-1 to TRBJ1-1, with TRBD1 identical over 7 bases. Germline V gives CDR1 SQVTM, CDR2 ANQGSEA. Trimming took 7 bases from V and 0 from J; bases not matched to a gene: 14. There are 16 residues in the CDR3. The CDR3 nucleotides are TGCAGCGCGAAGACAGGGTCGTTTCACATGAACACTGAAGCTTTCTTT. It yields the protein CSAKTGSFHMNTEAFF.

The V call is TRBV20-1, the J call TRBJ2-3; 15 bases are a match to TRBD2. This CDR3 has 16 amino acids. Germline trimming cut 4 bases from V and 5 bases from J; bases unmatched to any gene: 7. From germline, CDR1 is DFQATT and CDR2 SNEGSKA (reference sequence). The CDR3 DNA reads as TGCAGTGCTAACCCAGGGACTAGCGGGAGGAGAGATACGCAGTATTTT. Translated: CSANPGTSGRRDTQYF.

The J gene is TRBJ2-1, the V gene TRBV20-1, with D possibly TRBD2 on 6 matching bases. V lost 6 bases, J lost 7 bases, and 19 bases lay in between. CDR3 length: 14 amino acids. Germline CDR1 and CDR2: DFQATT and SNEGSKA (reference sequence). In DNA form, the CDR3 reads TGCAGTGCCGTAGCGGAGGATATACAAAATGAGCAGTTCTTC. Residues: CSAVAEDIQNEQFF.

The V call is TRBV27, the J call TRBJ2-3, with TRBD2 matching over 8 bases. The CDR3 is 15 residues long. V lost 2 bases to trimming and J lost 2 bases; unmatched junction nucleotides: 3. Germline assignment: CDR1 MNHEY and CDR2 SMNVEV (reference sequence). The CDR3 here is CASSLVSGDTDTQYF. CDR3 DNA: TGTGCCAGCAGTTTAGTTAGCGGGGACACAGATACGCAGTATTTT.

The chain carries TRBV11-2 and TRBJ2-7; D possibly corresponds to TRBD2 (6 bases). Germline V gene sequence: CDR1 SGHAT, CDR2 FQNNGV. Trimming shortened V by 1 base and J by 0 bases, and 7 bases separated the two germline ends. CDR3 length equals 14 residues. The CDR3 region has the DNA TGTGCCAGCAGCTTAGGGGGGGACTCCTACGAGCAGTACTTC. Its protein is CASSLGGDSYEQYF.

The CDR3 here is CSVGFRDSIQNYGYTF. CDR3 in DNA: TGCAGCGTTGGGTTCCGAGACAGCATTCAAAACTATGGCTACACCTTC. The chain has TRBV29-1 and TRBJ1-2, with D perhaps matching TRBD1 (5 bases). The ends were cut back, 4 bases at V and 2 bases at J, with 20 bases in the middle. The germline V gene has CDR1 SQVTM and CDR2 ANQGSEA. The CDR3 has 16 residues.

CDR3 residues: CASSSPGRGSGGYTF. CDR3 DNA sequence: TGTGCCAGCAGCTCCCCAGGACGGGGGTCGGGTGGCTACACCTTC. The chain has TRBV13 and TRBJ1-2; a weak D match, TRBD1 (5 bases). Germline-derived CDR1 and CDR2 are PRHDT and FYEKMQ (reference sequence). This CDR3 has 15 residues. The V end lost 4 bases, the J end lost 7 bases, and 19 bases lay between the germline ends.

Only a few counts were recorded for this clonotype. The chain uses TRBV6-5 and TRBJ1-2; the D gene is possibly TRBD1 (5 bases). The V gene lost 5 bases and the J gene lost 3 bases, with 10 bases spanning the gap. CDR1 and CDR2 from the germline V gene are MNHEY and SVGAGI. CDR3 length: 13 amino acids. The CDR3 DNA follows: TGTGCCAGCAGTCCCCAGGGTTACTATGGCTACACCTTC. It is translated as CASSPQGYYGYTF.

The J gene is TRBJ2-3, the V gene TRBV29-1; maybe TRBD1 (5 bases). This CDR3 is built from 15 residues. V was trimmed by 6 bases and J by 0 bases, leaving 16 bases between them. Germline-derived CDR1 and CDR2 are SQVTM and ANQGSEA. CDR3 loop: CSVGQGSTSTDTQYF. Here the CDR3 DNA reads TGCAGCGTAGGGCAGGGATCAACTAGCACAGATACGCAGTATTTT.

The V gene is TRBV28, the J gene TRBJ2-7; a weak D match, TRBD2 (6 bases). Per germline, CDR1 MDHEN and CDR2 SYDVKM. V lost 2 bases and J 1 base, leaving 12 bases between the germline ends. The CDR3 is 15 amino acids. DNA of the CDR3: TGTGCCAGCAGTTTAATCGGGACTCCTTCCTACGAGCAGTACTTC. The encoded protein is CASSLIGTPSYEQYF.

This clonotype was recorded once. The chain uses TRBV9 and TRBJ1-2; the match to TRBD1 covers 7 bases. The germline V gene encodes CDR1 SGDLS and CDR2 YYNGEE. CDR3 length: 14 amino acids. Trimming removed 0 bases from V and 3 bases from J; junction bases left unmatched: 2. The CDR3 sequence: CASSVGQGDYGYTF. CDR3 coding DNA: TGTGCCAGCAGCGTAGGCCAGGGGGACTATGGCTACACCTTC.

The chain uses TRBV11-2 and TRBJ2-7; 7 bases match TRBD1. With V trimmed by 5 bases and J by 5 bases, 12 bases remained unmatched. The germline V gene has CDR1 SGHAT and CDR2 FQNNGV. CDR3 length: 15 amino acids. CDR3 sequence: CASSDEGADVDEQYF. CDR3 sequence (DNA): TGTGCCAGCAGCGACGAGGGGGCGGACGTTGACGAGCAGTACTTC.

The rearrangement links TRBV29-1 to TRBJ2-7, with D possibly matching TRBD1 (5 bases). CDR3 size: 12 residues. Germline V gene lookup returns CDR1 SQVTM and CDR2 ANQGSEA. V lost 7 bases and J 2 bases, leaving 12 bases between the germline ends. CDR3 sequence reads: CSAVSGTYEQYF. The CDR3 region has the DNA TGCAGCGCTGTTTCAGGGACCTACGAGCAGTACTTC.

This chain links TRBV30 with TRBJ1-3; no clear D gene. Per germline, CDR1 GTSNPN and CDR2 SVGIG (reference sequence). This CDR3 has 14 amino acids. V lost 3 bases and J 4 bases, leaving 13 bases between the germline ends. CDR3 residues: CAWRPSWSGNTIYF. The CDR3 DNA reads as TGTGCCTGGAGACCCTCCTGGTCAGGAAACACCATATATTTT.

The gene calls are TRBV20-1 and TRBJ2-4; unclear D gene. V lost 1 base and J 3 bases, leaving 10 bases between the germline ends. The CDR3 sequence is 14 residues long. CDR1 DFQATT and CDR2 SNEGSKA come from the germline V gene (reference sequence). CDR3 nucleotide sequence: TGCAGTGCTAGAGTCGACGGAAGCAAAAACATTCAGTACTTC. Residues: CSARVDGSKNIQYF.

The chain joins TRBV9 to TRBJ2-2, with TRBD2 as a possible D gene (6 bases). This CDR3 is built from 16 residues. From germline, CDR1 is SGDLS and CDR2 YYNGEE. Trimming took 0 bases from V and 0 from J, leaving 9 bases between them. Written as DNA, the CDR3 is TGTGCCAGCAGCGTAGGTATAGCGGCGAACACCGGGGAGCTGTTTTTT. It encodes CASSVGIAANTGELFF.

The chain carries TRBV13 and TRBJ2-2, with 9 bases lining up with TRBD1. Germline V gene data show CDR1 as PRHDT and CDR2 as FYEKMQ (reference sequence). This CDR3 region has 15 residues. Trimming removed 5 bases from V and 6 bases from J; junction bases left unmatched: 7. CDR3 sequence reads: CASSPGTGIAGELFF. CDR3 bases: TGTGCCAGCAGCCCCGGGACAGGGATAGCCGGGGAGCTGTTTTTT. Based on the CDR3 plus reference TRBV13 and TRBJ2-2, the full variable domain is AAGVIQSPRHLIKEKRETATLKCYPIPRHDTVYWYQQGPGQDPQFLISFYEKMQSDKGSIPDRFSAQQFSDYHSELNMSSLELGDSALYFCASSPGTGIAGELFFGEGSRLTVL.

The rearrangement joins TRBV6-6 to TRBJ1-5; D uncertain. Trimming cost V 4 bases and J 7 bases, with 11 bases left between them. This CDR3 is built from 13 residues. Germline V gives CDR1 MNHNY, CDR2 SVGAGI (reference sequence). The CDR3 sequence: CASSSGGRQPQHF. The CDR3 DNA reads TGTGCCAGCAGTTCCGGCGGGAGACAGCCCCAGCATTTT.

This chain links TRBV20-1 with TRBJ2-5, with TRBD2 matching 8 bases. The germline V gene has CDR1 DFQATT and CDR2 SNEGSKA (reference sequence). The CDR3 loop spans 16 amino acids. Trimming removed 3 bases from V and 5 bases from J; junction bases left unmatched: 14. As DNA, the CDR3 is TGCAGTGCTAGCGATTTTTATACGGGAGGGCTGGAGACCCAGTACTTC. This sequence encodes CSASDFYTGGLETQYF.

The V call is TRBV3-1, the J call TRBJ2-7, with TRBD1 matching 7 bases. Germline trimming cut 0 bases from V and 6 bases from J; bases unmatched to any gene: 8. Per germline, CDR1 LGHDT and CDR2 YNNKEL (reference sequence). This CDR3 contains 15 residues. In DNA form, the CDR3 reads TGTGCCAGCAGCCAAGAATTGGGACAGAGCATCGAGCAGTACTTC. Translated, it gives CASSQELGQSIEQYF.

V gene TRBV6-6 combines with J gene TRBJ1-1; 9 bases line up with TRBD1. The V gene end was trimmed by 4 bases and the J gene end by 5 bases; junction bases not matched to a gene: 8. The CDR3 has 15 amino acids. CDR1 is MNHNY, CDR2 SVGAGI, per germline (reference sequence). The CDR3 coding sequence is TGTGCCAGCAGTTTAACAGGGGGCGTTGGGACTGAAGCTTTCTTT. Its translation is CASSLTGGVGTEAFF.

This chain links TRBV5-1 with TRBJ1-4; weak D call: TRBD1 (5 bases). Germline assignment: CDR1 SGHRS and CDR2 YFSETQ. Between the trimmed V and J ends, which lost 3 bases and 4 bases, there was a span of 13 bases. This CDR3 has 15 amino acids. This CDR3 reads CASSSQTESNEKLFF. The CDR3 DNA reads as TGCGCCAGCAGCTCGCAGACAGAAAGTAATGAAAAACTGTTTTTT. Full variable domain (rest looked up from reference TRBV5-1 and TRBJ1-4): KAGVTQTPRYLIKTRGQQVTLSCSPISGHRSVSWYQQTPGQGLQFLFEYFSETQRNKGNFPGRFSGRQFSNSRSEMNVSTLELGDSALYLCASSSQTESNEKLFFGSGTQLSVL.

The V gene is TRBV9, the J gene TRBJ2-1; D is ambiguous. The CDR3 covers 11 residues. V gave up 3 bases and J gave up 6 bases, with 4 bases separating them. Germline V gene sequence: CDR1 SGDLS, CDR2 YYNGEE. The CDR3 DNA reads as TGTGCCAGCAGCGGGAGCAATGAGCAGTTCTTC. It translates to CASSGSNEQFF.

The chain carries TRBV4-2 and TRBJ1-1, with 9 bases aligning to TRBD1. Germline loops: CDR1 LGHNA, CDR2 YNFKEQ. The V and J ends lost 0 bases and 5 bases, in that order; junction bases with no gene match: 10. The CDR3 is 17 residues long. As DNA, the CDR3 is TGTGCCAGCAGCCAAGAAGAGACAGGGGGTGATGGGACTGAAGCTTTCTTT. This sequence encodes CASSQEETGGDGTEAFF.

This clonotype came up a few times. The rearrangement links TRBV27 to TRBJ1-2; a possible D gene is TRBD1 (5 bases). Germline CDR1 MNHEY, CDR2 SMNVEV (reference sequence). The CDR3 length is 13 residues. Trimming stripped 3 bases from V and 3 bases from J, with 8 bases between. CDR3 DNA sequence: TGTGCCAGCAGTTTTCAAGGGGACTATGGCTACACCTTC. The encoded protein is CASSFQGDYGYTF.